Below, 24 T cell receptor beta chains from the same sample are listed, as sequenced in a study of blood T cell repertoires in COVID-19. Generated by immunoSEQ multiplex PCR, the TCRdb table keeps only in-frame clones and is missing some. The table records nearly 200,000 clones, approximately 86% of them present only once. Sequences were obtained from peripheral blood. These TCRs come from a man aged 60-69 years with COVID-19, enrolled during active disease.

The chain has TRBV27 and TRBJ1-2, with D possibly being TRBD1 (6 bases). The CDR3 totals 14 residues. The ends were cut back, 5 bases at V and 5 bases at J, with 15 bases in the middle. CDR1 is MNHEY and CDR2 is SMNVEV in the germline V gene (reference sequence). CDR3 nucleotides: TGTGCCAGCAGTCCGATTCGGACAGCTTATGGCTACACCTTC. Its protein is CASSPIRTAYGYTF.

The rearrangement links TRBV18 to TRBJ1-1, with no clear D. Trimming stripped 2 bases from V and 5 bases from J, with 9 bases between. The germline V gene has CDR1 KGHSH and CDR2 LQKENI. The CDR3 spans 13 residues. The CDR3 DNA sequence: TGTGCCAGCTCACCAGGTTCGGGAACTGAAGCTTTCTTT. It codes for CASSPGSGTEAFF.

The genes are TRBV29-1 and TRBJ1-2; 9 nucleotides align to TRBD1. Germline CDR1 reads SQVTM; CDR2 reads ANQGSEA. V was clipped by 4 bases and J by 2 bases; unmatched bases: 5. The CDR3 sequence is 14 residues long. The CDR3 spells CSVGQGQGNYGYTF. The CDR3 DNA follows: TGCAGCGTTGGCCAGGGACAGGGAAACTATGGCTACACCTTC. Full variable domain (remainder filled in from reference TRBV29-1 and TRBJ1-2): SAVISQKPSRDICQRGTSLTIQCQVDSQVTMMFWYRQQPGQSLTLIATANQGSEATYESGFVIDKFPISRPNLTFSTLTVSNMSPEDSSIYLCSVGQGQGNYGYTFGSGTRLTVV.

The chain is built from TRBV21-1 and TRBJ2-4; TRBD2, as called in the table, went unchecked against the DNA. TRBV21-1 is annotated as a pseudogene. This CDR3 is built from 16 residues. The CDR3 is CASSIPKELAKNIQYF. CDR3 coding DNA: TGTGCCAGCAGCATCCCCAAGGAGTTAGCCAAAAACATTCAGTACTTC.

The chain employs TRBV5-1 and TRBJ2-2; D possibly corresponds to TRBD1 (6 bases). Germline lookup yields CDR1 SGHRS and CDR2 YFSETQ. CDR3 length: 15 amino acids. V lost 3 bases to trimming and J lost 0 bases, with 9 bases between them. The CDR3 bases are TGCGCCAGCAGCTCCCGGGACACGAACACCGGGGAGCTGTTTTTT. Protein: CASSSRDTNTGELFF.

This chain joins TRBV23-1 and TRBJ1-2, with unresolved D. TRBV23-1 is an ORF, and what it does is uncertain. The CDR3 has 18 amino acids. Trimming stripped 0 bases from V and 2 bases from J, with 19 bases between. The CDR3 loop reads CASSQSAVTFKINYGYTF. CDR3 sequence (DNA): TGCGCCAGCAGTCAATCGGCTGTCACCTTTAAGATAAACTATGGCTACACCTTC.

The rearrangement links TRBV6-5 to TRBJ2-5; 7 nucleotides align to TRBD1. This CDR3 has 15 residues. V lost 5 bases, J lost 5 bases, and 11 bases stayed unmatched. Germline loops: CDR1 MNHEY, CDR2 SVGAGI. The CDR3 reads CASSHRQGDRETQYF. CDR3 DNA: TGTGCCAGCAGTCACCGACAGGGCGACAGGGAGACCCAGTACTTC.

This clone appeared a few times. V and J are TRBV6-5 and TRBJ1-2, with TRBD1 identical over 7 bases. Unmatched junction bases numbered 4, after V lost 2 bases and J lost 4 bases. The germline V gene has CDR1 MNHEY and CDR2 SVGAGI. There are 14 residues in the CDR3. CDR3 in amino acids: CASSYRPGGYGYTF. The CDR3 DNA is TGTGCCAGCAGTTACAGGCCAGGGGGCTATGGCTACACCTTC.

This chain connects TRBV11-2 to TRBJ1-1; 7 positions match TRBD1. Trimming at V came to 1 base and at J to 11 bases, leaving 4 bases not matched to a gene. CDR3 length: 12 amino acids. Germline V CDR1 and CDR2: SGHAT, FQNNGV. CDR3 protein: CASSLATGKAFF. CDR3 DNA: TGTGCCAGCAGCTTAGCGACAGGGAAGGCTTTCTTT.

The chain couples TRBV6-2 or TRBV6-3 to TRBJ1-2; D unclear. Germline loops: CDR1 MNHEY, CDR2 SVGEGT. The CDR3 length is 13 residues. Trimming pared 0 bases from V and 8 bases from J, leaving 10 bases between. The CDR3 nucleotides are TGTGCCAGCAGTTACTCGCGGGTCCCGGGCTACACCTTC. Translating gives CASSYSRVPGYTF.

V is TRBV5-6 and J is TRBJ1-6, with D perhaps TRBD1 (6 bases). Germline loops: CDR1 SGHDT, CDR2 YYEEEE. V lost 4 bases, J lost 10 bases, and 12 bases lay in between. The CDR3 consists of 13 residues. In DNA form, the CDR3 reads TGTGCCAGCAGCCAGGACAGTCAATCACCCCTCCACTTT. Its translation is CASSQDSQSPLHF.

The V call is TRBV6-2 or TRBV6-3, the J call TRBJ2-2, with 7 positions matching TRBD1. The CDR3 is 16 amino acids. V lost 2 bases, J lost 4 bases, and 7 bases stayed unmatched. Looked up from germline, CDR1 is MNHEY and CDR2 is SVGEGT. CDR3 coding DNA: TGTGCCAGCAGTTACCCCAGGGGGATGGGCACCGGGGAGCTGTTTTTT. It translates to CASSYPRGMGTGELFF.

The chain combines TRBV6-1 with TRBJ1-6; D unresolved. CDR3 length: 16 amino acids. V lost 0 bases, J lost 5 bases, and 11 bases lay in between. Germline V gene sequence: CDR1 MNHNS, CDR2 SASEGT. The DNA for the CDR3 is TGTGCCAGCAGTGAAGCGGGGTGGGGAGATAATTCACCCCTCCACTTT. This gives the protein CASSEAGWGDNSPLHF.

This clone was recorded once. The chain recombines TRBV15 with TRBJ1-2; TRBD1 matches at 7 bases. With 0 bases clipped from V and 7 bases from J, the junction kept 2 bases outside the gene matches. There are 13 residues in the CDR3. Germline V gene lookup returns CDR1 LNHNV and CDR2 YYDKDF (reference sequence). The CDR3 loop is CATSRDEGAGYTF. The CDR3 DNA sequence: TGTGCCACCAGCAGAGATGAGGGGGCTGGCTACACCTTC.

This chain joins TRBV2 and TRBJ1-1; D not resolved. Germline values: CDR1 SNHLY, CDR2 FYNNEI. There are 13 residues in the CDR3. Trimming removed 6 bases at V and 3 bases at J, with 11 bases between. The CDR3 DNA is TGTGCCAGCAGCCTGGTCCGGGACACTGAAGCTTTCTTT. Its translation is CASSLVRDTEAFF.

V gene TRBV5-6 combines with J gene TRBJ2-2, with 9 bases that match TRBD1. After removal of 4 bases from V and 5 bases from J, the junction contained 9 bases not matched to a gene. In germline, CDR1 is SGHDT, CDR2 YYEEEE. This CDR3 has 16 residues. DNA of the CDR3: TGTGCCAGCAGCCGACCGGGACAGGGAGGTACCGGGGAGCTGTTTTTT. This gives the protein CASSRPGQGGTGELFF.

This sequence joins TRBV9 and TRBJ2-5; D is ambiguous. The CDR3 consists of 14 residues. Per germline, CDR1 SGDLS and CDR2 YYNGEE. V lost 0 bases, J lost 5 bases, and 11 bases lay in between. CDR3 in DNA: TGTGCCAGCAGCGTAGCGCCCGCCGGTGAGACCCAGTACTTC. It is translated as CASSVAPAGETQYF.

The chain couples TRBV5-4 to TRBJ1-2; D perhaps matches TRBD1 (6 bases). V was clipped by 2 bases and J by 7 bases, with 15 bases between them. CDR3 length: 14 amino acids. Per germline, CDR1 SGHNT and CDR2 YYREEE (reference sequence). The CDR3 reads CASSLSGGAFGYTF. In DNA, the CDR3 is TGTGCCAGCAGCTTATCGGGGGGGGCCTTTGGCTACACCTTC.

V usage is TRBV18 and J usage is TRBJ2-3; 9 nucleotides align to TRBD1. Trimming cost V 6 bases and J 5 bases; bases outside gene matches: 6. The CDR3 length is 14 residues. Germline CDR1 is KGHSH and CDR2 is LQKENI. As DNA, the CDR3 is TGTGCCAGCTCGCCGGGACAGGGAAAAGATACGCAGTATTTT. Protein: CASSPGQGKDTQYF. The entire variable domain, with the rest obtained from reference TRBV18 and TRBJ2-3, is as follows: NAGVMQNPRHLVRRRGQEARLRCSPMKGHSHVYWYRQLPEEGLKFMVYLQKENIIDESGMPKERFSAEFPKEGPSILRIQQVVRGDSAAYFCASSPGQGKDTQYFGPGTRLTVL.

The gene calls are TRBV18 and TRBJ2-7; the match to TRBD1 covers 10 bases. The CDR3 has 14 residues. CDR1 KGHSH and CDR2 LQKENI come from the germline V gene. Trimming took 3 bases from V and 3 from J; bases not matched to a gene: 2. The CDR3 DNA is TGTGCCAGCTCACCGGGACAGGGGTACTACGAGCAGTACTTC. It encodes CASSPGQGYYEQYF.

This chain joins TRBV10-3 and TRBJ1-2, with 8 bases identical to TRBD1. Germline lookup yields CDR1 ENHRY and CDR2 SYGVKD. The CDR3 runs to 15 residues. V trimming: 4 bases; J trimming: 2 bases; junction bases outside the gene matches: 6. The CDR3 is CAISGVTGANYGYTF. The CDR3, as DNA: TGTGCCATCAGTGGGGTGACAGGGGCGAACTATGGCTACACCTTC.

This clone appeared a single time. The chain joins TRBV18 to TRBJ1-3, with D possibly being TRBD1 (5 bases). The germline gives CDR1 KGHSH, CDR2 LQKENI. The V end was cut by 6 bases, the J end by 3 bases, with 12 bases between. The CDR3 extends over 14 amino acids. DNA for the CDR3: TGTGCCAGCTCGGCTCAGGGTAGTGGAAACACCATATATTTT. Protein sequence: CASSAQGSGNTIYF.

The CDR3 is CASTGTSNTGELFF. The CDR3 coding sequence is TGTGCCAGCACCGGGACTTCAAACACCGGGGAGCTGTTTTTT. This chain connects TRBV2 to TRBJ2-2; a weak D match, TRBD2 (6 bases). CDR3 length equals 14 residues. Trimming stripped 7 bases from V and 2 bases from J, with 11 bases between. From germline, CDR1 is SNHLY and CDR2 FYNNEI.

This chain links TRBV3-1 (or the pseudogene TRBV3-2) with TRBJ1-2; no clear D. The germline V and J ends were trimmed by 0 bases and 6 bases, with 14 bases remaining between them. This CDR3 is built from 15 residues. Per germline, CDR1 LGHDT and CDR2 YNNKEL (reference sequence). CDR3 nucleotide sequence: TGTGCCAGCAGCCAAGACTCGGCGGGAACCGATGGCTACACCTTC. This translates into CASSQDSAGTDGYTF.